The clone carrying this T cell receptor (beta chain) occurred a few times. Germline CDR1 reads MNHEY; CDR2 reads SMNVEV (reference sequence). The CDR3 totals 14 residues. V was pared by 8 bases and J by 5 bases, with 19 bases between. TCRdb independently ran MiXCR on the 5' RACE reads; one entry per CDR3 protein. Altogether a few hundred thousand distinct CDR3 sequences are present, roughly 10% being singletons, with the ten largest covering roughly 7%. This sample was included in a study of identical twins. These data were also reused for a study on yellow fever vaccine responses in identical twins.

This TCR was sampled from a woman in her late teens or twenties in good health. The chain recombines TRBV27 with TRBJ2-7; D may be TRBD1 or TRBD2 (6 bases each). Input material: CD8+ T cells sorted from blood. The CDR3 DNA sequence: TGTGCCAGCGGATCCCTTGGGGGCGGGAACGAGCAGTACTTC. Translation: CASGSLGGGNEQYF.